This TCR beta chain was profiled in a study of shared clonotypes between healthy human individuals. Across the whole study: Contributing individuals were two females and a few males aged 18 to 49. Study-wide results and caveats: Clonotype sharing levels among donors were expected to vary with sequencing depth.

Remarks on this clone: Antigen: not known.

Only in-frame clones appear in the TCRdb table, and some are missing; sequencing was by immunoSEQ multiplex PCR. The data contain approximately 2.1 million clones, 85% to 95% of them singletons. The CDR3 covers 13 residues. Germline V gene lookup returns CDR1 LNHDA and CDR2 SQIVND (reference sequence). Trimming removed 5 bases at V and 3 bases at J, with 11 bases between. Everyone who donated was a Caucasian adult who lived in Nashville, Tennessee. Sequences were obtained from naive CD4+ T cells from PBMCs. As for subset: CD45RA+ positively selected. The V and J genes are TRBV19 and TRBJ2-7; weak D call: TRBD1 (6 bases). This receptor was identified in a man aged 18 to 30 in good health. Some clones in this sample may be carry-over from other donors' samples. CDR3 DNA sequence: TGTGCCAGTAGTGGGACACCCTTCTACGAGCAGTACTTC. This codes for CASSGTPFYEQYF.